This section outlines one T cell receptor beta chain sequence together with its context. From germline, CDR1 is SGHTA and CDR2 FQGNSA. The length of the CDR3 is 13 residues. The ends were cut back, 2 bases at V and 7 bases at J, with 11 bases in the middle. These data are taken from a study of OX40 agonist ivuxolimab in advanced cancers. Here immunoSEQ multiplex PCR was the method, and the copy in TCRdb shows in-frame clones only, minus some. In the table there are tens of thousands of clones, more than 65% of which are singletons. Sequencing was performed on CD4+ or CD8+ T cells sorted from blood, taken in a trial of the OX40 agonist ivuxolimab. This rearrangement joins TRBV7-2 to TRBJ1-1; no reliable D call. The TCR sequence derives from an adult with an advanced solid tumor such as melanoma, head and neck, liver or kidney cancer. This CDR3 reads CASSLRERGEAFF. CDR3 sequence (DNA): TGTGCCAGCAGCTTACGGGAAAGAGGTGAAGCTTTCTTT.